The 13 T cell receptor beta chains below were found in one sample sequenced in a study of cytomegalovirus exposure and HLA in healthy donors. Amplification used 60 Vbeta primers and 13 Jbeta primers. Sequencing used immunoSEQ multiplex PCR; TCRdb keeps in-frame clones, though not all of them. The data hold tens of thousands of clones, with 81% observed a single time. Sample: PBMCs. All receptors come from a woman in her twenties or thirties in good health and CMV-seronegative.

This chain uses TRBV11-1 with TRBJ1-3; possibly TRBD1 for D (5 bases). Deletions cut 5 bases from V and 0 bases from J, with 14 bases between. This CDR3 has 16 residues. CDR1 SGHAT and CDR2 FQDESV come from the germline V gene (reference sequence). The CDR3 region is CASSRRGSNSGNTIYF. Written as DNA, the CDR3 is TGTGCCAGCAGCCGACGGGGGAGCAACTCTGGAAACACCATATATTTT.

The J gene is TRBJ2-1, the V gene TRBV7-9, with no clear D. Per the germline V gene, CDR1 is SEHNR and CDR2 is FQNEAQ (reference sequence). Trimming removed 8 bases from V and 8 bases from J, with 16 bases in between. CDR3 length: 13 amino acids. The CDR3 DNA reads as TGTGCCAGCCTAATACGACAAGATGATGAGCAGTTCTTC. This sequence encodes CASLIRQDDEQFF. Combining the CDR3 with reference TRBV7-9 and TRBJ2-1 gives the whole variable domain DTGVSQNPRHKITKRGQNVTFRCDPISEHNRLYWYRQTLGQGPEFLTYFQNEAQLEKSRLLSDRFSAERPKGSFSTLEIQRTEQGDSAMYLCASLIRQDDEQFFGPGTRLTVL.

The J gene is TRBJ1-2, the V gene TRBV5-1; 8 bases agree with TRBD1. CDR1 and CDR2 (germline): SGHRS, YFSETQ. The CDR3 sequence is 13 residues long. The J segment lost 4 bases and the V segment lost 4 bases, leaving 3 bases of the junction unmatched. The CDR3 DNA reads as TGCGCCAGCAGCGGGACAGGAGTCTATGGCTACACCTTC. It yields the protein CASSGTGVYGYTF.

This chain uses TRBV4-1 with TRBJ2-5; TRBD1 might be the D (5 bases). In germline, CDR1 is MGHRA, CDR2 YSYEKL. This CDR3 has 15 residues. V gave up 0 bases and J gave up 9 bases, with 17 bases separating them. CDR3 region: CASSQEGAVKRPQYF. DNA of the CDR3: TGCGCCAGCAGCCAAGAAGGGGCAGTAAAGAGACCCCAGTACTTC.

This chain connects TRBV25-1 to TRBJ2-5, with 12 bases that match TRBD2. Germline trimming cut 2 bases from V and 7 bases from J; bases unmatched to any gene: 8. Germline V gene sequence: CDR1 MGHDK, CDR2 SYGVNS. The length of the CDR3 is 16 residues. CDR3 protein: CASSEPTSGSWGTQYF. The DNA of the CDR3 is TGTGCCAGCAGTGAACCGACTAGCGGGAGTTGGGGGACCCAGTACTTC.

The rearrangement uses TRBV19 and TRBJ2-5, with D possibly TRBD2 on 6 matching bases. The germline gives CDR1 LNHDA, CDR2 SQIVND (reference sequence). The CDR3 has 13 residues. The V end lost 3 bases, the J end lost 4 bases, and 9 bases lay between the germline ends. The CDR3 DNA sequence: TGTGCCAGTAGTATGACGGGAGTAGAGACCCAGTACTTC. Residues: CASSMTGVETQYF.

V gene TRBV28 combines with J gene TRBJ1-1; D unresolved. Germline CDR1 is MDHEN and CDR2 is SYDVKM. V was clipped by 2 bases and J by 5 bases, with 21 bases between them. The length of the CDR3 is 17 residues. The CDR3, as DNA: TGTGCCAGCAGTTTAATGGCGGGGTCGGCAGGTCAGACTGAAGCTTTCTTT. Translation: CASSLMAGSAGQTEAFF.

The chain is built from TRBV6-5 and TRBJ2-7, with 12 bases identical to TRBD2. The CDR3 is 14 amino acids. Unmatched junction bases numbered 3, after V lost 6 bases and J lost 3 bases. Germline lookup yields CDR1 MNHEY and CDR2 SVGAGI. The CDR3 DNA sequence: TGTGCCAGCAGAGGACTAGCGGGAAGCTACGAGCAGTACTTC. It codes for CASRGLAGSYEQYF.

This clone was counted only a few times. This rearrangement joins TRBV25-1 to TRBJ2-1, with D possibly matching TRBD2 (6 bases). The ends were cut back, 5 bases at V and 12 bases at J, with 17 bases in the middle. The CDR3 has 13 amino acids. Germline CDR1 MGHDK, CDR2 SYGVNS. The CDR3 coding sequence is TGTGCCAGCAGTATACAACCTGGGAGGATGCAGTTCTTC. Its translation is CASSIQPGRMQFF.

The V call is TRBV29-1, the J call TRBJ2-1, with TRBD2 matching over 9 bases. CDR1 is SQVTM, CDR2 ANQGSEA, per germline. The junction had 17 bases not matched to a gene; V was cut back by 4 bases and J by 7 bases. The CDR3 covers 17 residues. The CDR3 DNA sequence: TGCAGCGTTGGCAGGGTGACTAGCGGAGGGGGGGCGAATGAGCAGTTCTTC. This codes for CSVGRVTSGGGANEQFF.

This clone was recorded once. This chain connects TRBV6-1 to TRBJ1-6; the match to TRBD1 covers 8 bases. Germline V gives CDR1 MNHNS, CDR2 SASEGT. This CDR3 spans 14 amino acids. V trimming: 4 bases; J trimming: 13 bases; junction bases outside the gene matches: 9. CDR3 sequence: CASSVGQAIDPLHF. The DNA of the CDR3 is TGTGCCAGCAGTGTGGGACAGGCTATCGACCCCCTCCACTTT.

The CDR3 DNA reads TGTGCCAGCAGTGCAGGACAGGGAACCAGCACAGATACGCAGTATTTT. Its translation: CASSAGQGTSTDTQYF. This chain connects TRBV6-1 to TRBJ2-3, with 8 bases aligning to TRBD1. CDR1 and CDR2 (germline): MNHNS, SASEGT. The CDR3 contains 16 residues. V trimming: 4 bases; J trimming: 0 bases; junction bases outside the gene matches: 6.

The chain recombines TRBV9 with TRBJ2-1, with 8 positions matching TRBD2. Germline loops: CDR1 SGDLS, CDR2 YYNGEE. V shed 0 bases and J 4 bases; nucleotides not matched to a gene: 3. The CDR3 extends over 15 amino acids. In DNA, the CDR3 is TGTGCCAGCAGCGTAGTAGCGGGACGGTACAATGAGCAGTTCTTC. It codes for CASSVVAGRYNEQFF.